This T cell receptor (beta chain) was identified during a study of blood T cells in healthy people across ages. Ranging in age from about 6 to 95, the donors were healthy Caucasian individuals from Russia. The authors isolated at least 6 million PBMCs per sample. There are 20 residues in the CDR3. CDR1 and CDR2 from the germline V gene are KGHSH and LQKENI. Losses at the gene ends were 4 bases for V and 0 bases for J; bases not matched to a gene: 18. Remarks on this clonotype: Its antigen is currently unknown.

A sample-barcoded 5' primer and a J-beta primer mix were used in a second PCR of roughly 7 to 12 cycles. Using its own MiXCR run on the 5' RACE reads, TCRdb lists one record per CDR3 protein. Of about 640,000 distinct CDR3 sequences in the sample, roughly three fifths are singletons; the top ten hold more than 35%. Study findings and constraints: In older individuals, TCR beta diversity per million T cells was lower, falling roughly linearly with age.

The clonotype originates from a man aged 55 to 70 in good health. Sequenced sample: blood. The genes are TRBV18 and TRBJ1-5; TRBD1 aligns across 7 bases. CDR3 nucleotides: TGTGCCAGCTCACGCAGTGGGGGACAGTATGGATCTTATAGCAATCAGCCCCAGCATTTT. Translated: CASSRSGGQYGSYSNQPQHF.